This is a list of T cell receptor beta chains from one sample in a study of CD8 T cells in ankylosing spondylitis. TCRdb analysed the 5' RACE reads with MiXCR anew, one entry per CDR3 protein. The sample includes approximately 550,000 distinct CDR3 sequences, more than 9.5% of them seen just once. Sample: blood, either unsorted or a sorted T cell fraction (not recorded which). These receptors all come from a male donor with ankylosing spondylitis. Each CDR3 is given with its conserved first and last residue. A D gene is named only where the DNA matches it firmly. Rows give clone size only sometimes, using once, few, many, or a class for an expanded clone.

CDR3 protein | CDR3 DNA | V gene | clone size | D gene | J gene
CASSLGEGFYNEQFF | TGCGCCAGCAGCTTGGGGGAGGGGTTCTACAATGAGCAGTTCTTC | TRBV5-1 | - | TRBD2 | TRBJ2-1
CASSFEGADQPQHF | TGTGCCAGCAGTTTCGAAGGGGCCGATCAGCCCCAGCATTTT | TRBV12-3/TRBV12-4 | few | - | TRBJ1-5
CASSLIAGGGEQFF | TGTGCCAGCAGCTTAATAGCGGGAGGGGGTGAGCAGTTCTTC | TRBV7-7 | - | TRBD2 | TRBJ2-1
CASRARGPNEKLFF | TGTGCCAGCCGTGCCCGAGGCCCTAATGAAAAACTGTTTTTT | TRBV5-4 | - | - | TRBJ1-4
CSVERRDGRPGIVRYNEQFF | TGCAGCGTTGAACGGAGGGACGGGAGGCCCGGTATTGTTCGGTACAATGAGCAGTTCTTC | TRBV29-1 | many | TRBD2 | TRBJ2-1
CVRESRQPQHF | TGTGTACGAGAAAGCCGTCAGCCCCAGCATTTT | TRBV30 | - | - | TRBJ1-5
CASSRTGGGPQHF | TGTGCCAGCAGCCGAACCGGGGGGGGGCCCCAGCATTTT | TRBV7-6 | - | - | TRBJ1-5
CSARLPSAREQFF | TGCAGTGCTAGACTCCCTAGCGCTCGTGAGCAGTTCTTC | TRBV20-1 | few | - | TRBJ2-1
CASRIQGAGTEAFF | TGTGCCAGCAGAATACAGGGGGCCGGAACTGAAGCTTTCTTT | TRBV28 | - | TRBD1 | TRBJ1-1
CASSLLGGTNGDEQFF | TGTGCCAGCAGCTTACTGGGCGGGACCAATGGGGATGAGCAGTTCTTC | TRBV7-9 | - | - | TRBJ2-1
CASSYSPLGEQFF | TGTGCCAGCAGTTATTCCCCGCTCGGTGAGCAGTTCTTC | TRBV6-6 | few | - | TRBJ2-1
CASSLSAFVGNTIYF | TGTGCCAGCAGCTTATCCGCTTTTGTTGGAAACACCATATATTTT | TRBV7-2 | - | - | TRBJ1-3
CSARAMDQPQHF | TGCAGTGCTAGAGCGATGGATCAGCCCCAGCATTTT | TRBV20-1 | many | - | TRBJ1-5
CASSRRDSYNEQFF | TGTGCCAGCAGCCGCCGGGACTCTTACAATGAGCAGTTCTTC | TRBV11-3 | - | - | TRBJ2-1
CCASPPDRVTSTDTQYF | TGCTGTGCTAGCCCCCCTGACAGGGTGACTAGCACAGATACGCAGTATTTT | TRBV20-1 | - | TRBD1 | TRBJ2-3
CASSQDFSTEAFF | TGTGCCAGCAGCCAAGATTTCAGTACTGAAGCTTTCTTT | TRBV3-1 | - | - | TRBJ1-1
CASSLVGGTQSSYNEQFF | TGCGCCAGCAGCTTGGTAGGCGGGACACAAAGCTCCTACAATGAGCAGTTCTTC | TRBV5-1 | - | - | TRBJ2-1
CASSQVRGANYGYTF | TGCGCCAGCAGCCAAGTCCGGGGGGCTAACTATGGCTACACCTTC | TRBV4-1 | few | - | TRBJ1-2
CASSPGTGRANVLTF | TGTGCCAGCAGCCCCGGGACGGGTAGGGCCAACGTCCTGACTTTC | TRBV5-6 | - | - | TRBJ2-6
CASSTWTVSSTDTQYF | TGTGCCAGCAGTACGTGGACAGTCAGTAGCACAGATACGCAGTATTTT | TRBV12-3/TRBV12-4 | few | - | TRBJ2-3
CASRGLAGDNNEQFF | TGTGCCAGCAGAGGGCTAGCGGGGGACAACAATGAGCAGTTCTTC | TRBV5-4 | - | TRBD2 | TRBJ2-1
CSASERGDRGRVVFTEAFF | TGCAGTGCTAGTGAACGGGGCGACAGGGGGCGGGTAGTCTTTACTGAAGCTTTCTTT | TRBV20-1 | - | TRBD1 | TRBJ1-1
CASSGREGPYGYTF | TGTGCCAGCAGCGGTCGCGAGGGGCCCTATGGCTACACCTTC | TRBV11-3 | - | - | TRBJ1-2
CASSEQGNSNEKLFF | TGTGCCAGCAGTGAACAGGGGAACTCTAATGAAAAACTGTTTTTT | TRBV6-1 | - | - | TRBJ1-4
CASSSSWTIQETQYF | TGTGCCAGCTCATCCTCCTGGACTATTCAAGAGACCCAGTACTTC | TRBV18 | few | - | TRBJ2-5
CASTGTSGQETQYF | TGCGCCAGCACCGGGACTAGCGGACAAGAGACCCAGTACTTC | TRBV5-1 | - | TRBD2 | TRBJ2-5
CASSSRGGEAFF | TGTGCCAGCAGCAGTCGCGGGGGCGAAGCTTTCTTT | TRBV9 | - | - | TRBJ1-1
CAISDSGLLNNEQFF | TGTGCCATCAGCGATAGCGGCCTCCTGAACAATGAGCAGTTCTTC | TRBV10-3 | once | - | TRBJ2-1
CASSLGTGRGDTQYF | TGTGCCAGCAGCTTGGGCACAGGACGGGGGGATACGCAGTATTTT | TRBV11-3 | - | - | TRBJ2-3